What follows are 27 T cell receptor beta chains derived from one specimen sequenced in a study of shared clonotypes between healthy human individuals. The method was immunoSEQ multiplex PCR; TCRdb's version includes in-frame clones alone and lacks a portion of them. This sample yields about 590,000 clones, of which about 95% are seen a single time; 0.11% belongs to the top ten. Naive CD8 cells lacked CD45RO and underwent positive selection for CCR7, leaving out terminally differentiated effector memory CD45RA+ cells. Sequencing was performed on naive CD8+ T cells sorted from blood. These receptors were taken from a woman aged 30 to 39 in good health.

The J gene is TRBJ2-7, the V gene TRBV28; 11 nucleotides agree with TRBD2. V was clipped by 3 bases and J by 3 bases; unmatched bases: 7. This CDR3 contains 16 residues. CDR1 is MDHEN and CDR2 is SYDVKM in the germline V gene. The CDR3 spells CASSFPSLAGVYEQYF. The CDR3 bases are TGTGCCAGCAGTTTCCCCTCACTAGCGGGAGTCTACGAGCAGTACTTC.

The chain recombines TRBV10-2 with TRBJ2-1; D is uncertain. The CDR3 length is 15 residues. The germline V and J ends were trimmed by 6 bases and 0 bases, with 12 bases remaining between them. Germline CDR1 reads WSHSY; CDR2 reads SAAADI. This CDR3 reads CASRVTGASYNEQFF. In nucleotides, the CDR3 is TGCGCCAGCAGGGTCACGGGTGCCTCCTACAATGAGCAGTTCTTC.

The J gene is TRBJ2-7, the V gene TRBV2; 9 nucleotides line up with TRBD2. The J segment lost 7 bases and the V segment lost 4 bases, leaving 5 bases of the junction unmatched. CDR3 length: 13 residues. Germline lookup yields CDR1 SNHLY and CDR2 FYNNEI. The CDR3 DNA reads TGTGCCAGCAGTGGATTAGCGGGAGTGGAGCAGTACTTC. Its protein product is CASSGLAGVEQYF.

The genes are TRBV19 and TRBJ1-2; 7 nucleotides match TRBD1. V shed 0 bases and J 10 bases; nucleotides not matched to a gene: 8. Germline V gives CDR1 LNHDA, CDR2 SQIVND (reference sequence). The CDR3 length is 14 residues. CDR3 DNA: TGTGCCAGTAGTATAGATTGGGGACAGAGAGCCTACACCTTC. It is translated as CASSIDWGQRAYTF.

This rearrangement joins TRBV27 to TRBJ2-7, with TRBD1 matching over 12 bases. The CDR3 sequence is 13 residues long. Trimming cost V 4 bases and J 7 bases; bases outside gene matches: 2. From germline, CDR1 is MNHEY and CDR2 SMNVEV (reference sequence). The CDR3 DNA sequence: TGTGCCAGCAGTTGGGACAGGGGGCAGGAGCAGTACTTC. Amino acid sequence: CASSWDRGQEQYF.

The V gene is TRBV9, the J gene TRBJ2-5; 10 bases are a match to TRBD1. J lost 3 bases, V lost 4 bases, and 3 bases had no gene match. There are 14 residues in the CDR3. CDR1 is SGDLS and CDR2 is YYNGEE in the germline V gene. For the CDR3, the DNA is TGTGCCAGCAGCTCTGGGACAGGGGAAGAGACCCAGTACTTC. This codes for CASSSGTGEETQYF.

V gene TRBV4-1 combines with J gene TRBJ2-7; 11 nucleotides line up with TRBD2. Germline lookup yields CDR1 MGHRA and CDR2 YSYEKL. This CDR3 has 15 amino acids. V lost 1 base to trimming and J lost 4 bases; unmatched junction nucleotides: 3. CDR3 in amino acids: CASSQGLAGQYEQYF. The DNA for the CDR3 is TGCGCCAGCAGCCAAGGACTAGCGGGACAGTACGAGCAGTACTTC.

This clone was counted a single time. The genes are TRBV7-9 and TRBJ2-7; TRBD1 might be the D (5 bases). CDR3 length equals 15 residues. Germline V lookup: CDR1 SEHNR, CDR2 FQNEAQ (reference sequence). The ends were cut back, 1 base at V and 1 base at J, with 11 bases in the middle. DNA of the CDR3: TGTGCCAGCAGCTTAGTTGCAGGGCAGTCCTACGAGCAGTACTTC. Amino acids: CASSLVAGQSYEQYF. Filled out from reference TRBV7-9 and TRBJ2-7, the complete variable domain reads DTGVSQNPRHKITKRGQNVTFRCDPISEHNRLYWYRQTLGQGPEFLTYFQNEAQLEKSRLLSDRFSAERPKGSFSTLEIQRTEQGDSAMYLCASSLVAGQSYEQYFGPGTRLTVT.

This clone was recorded once. The J gene is TRBJ1-1, the V gene TRBV29-1, with a possible D match to TRBD1 (5 bases). Germline V gene lookup returns CDR1 SQVTM and CDR2 ANQGSEA. CDR3 length: 14 residues. With 6 bases removed from V and 2 bases from J, the gap between germline ends came to 16 bases. CDR3 region: CSVGPRDANTEAFF. For the CDR3, the DNA is TGCAGCGTGGGTCCCCGGGACGCAAACACTGAAGCTTTCTTT.

CDR3: CASSVAGTSGRGEQFF. The DNA of the CDR3 is TGTGCCAGCAGCGTAGCCGGGACTAGCGGGAGGGGCGAGCAGTTCTTC. The chain carries TRBV9 and TRBJ2-1; 16 nucleotides align to TRBD2. J lost 10 bases, V lost 0 bases, and 4 bases had no gene match. This CDR3 has 16 amino acids. Germline V CDR1 and CDR2: SGDLS, YYNGEE.

The CDR3 region has the DNA TGTGCCAGCAGTTACAAAGAAGGCTACGAGCAGTACTTC. Protein product: CASSYKEGYEQYF. The chain uses TRBV6-6 and TRBJ2-5; D is ambiguous. The DNA end is a closer match to TRBJ2-7, so the J assignment may be wrong. Germline V CDR1 and CDR2: MNHNY, SVGAGI (reference sequence). CDR3 length: 13 amino acids.

The chain has TRBV5-4 and TRBJ2-1; D is possibly TRBD2 (6 bases). The CDR3 covers 17 residues. Germline CDR1 is SGHNT and CDR2 is YYREEE (reference sequence). V shed 4 bases and J shed 2 bases, with 19 bases lying between them. In nucleotides, the CDR3 is TGTGCCAGCAGCCCTCATGGGTATAGCGGAACCTACAATGAGCAGTTCTTC. This gives the protein CASSPHGYSGTYNEQFF.

The rearrangement links TRBV5-5 to TRBJ2-5; D perhaps matches TRBD2 (6 bases). The CDR3 has 17 amino acids. Germline CDR1 is SGHKS and CDR2 is YYEKEE (reference sequence). V was shortened by 4 bases and J by 3 bases, with 22 bases between the two germline ends. In DNA, the CDR3 is TGTGCCAGCAGCCCGTATGGGGGGTATGAGTTTGAAGAGACCCAGTACTTC. Its translation is CASSPYGGYEFEETQYF.

V and J are TRBV5-1 and TRBJ2-5, with a possible D match to TRBD1 (5 bases). In germline, CDR1 is SGHRS, CDR2 YFSETQ. The CDR3 runs 15 residues. Deletions cut 0 bases from V and 5 bases from J, with 14 bases between. The CDR3 sequence: CASSLGQGTVETQYF. CDR3 nucleotides: TGCGCCAGCAGCTTGGGTCAGGGTACTGTGGAGACCCAGTACTTC.

The rearrangement links TRBV29-1 to TRBJ2-3, with D tentatively TRBD1 (6 bases). The CDR3 covers 13 residues. V lost 6 bases, J lost 2 bases, and 12 bases lay in between. Looked up from germline, CDR1 is SQVTM and CDR2 is ANQGSEA. The CDR3 is CSVRGGDTDTQYF. The CDR3 nucleotides read TGCAGCGTCAGAGGGGGAGACACAGATACGCAGTATTTT.

This chain joins TRBV7-9 and TRBJ2-5; maybe TRBD2 (5 bases). The CDR3 runs to 14 residues. Trimming cost V 6 bases and J 1 base, with 12 bases left between them. From germline, CDR1 is SEHNR and CDR2 FQNEAQ (reference sequence). CDR3 sequence: CASSNSGTQETQYF. The CDR3 nucleotides read TGTGCCAGCAGTAACAGCGGAACCCAAGAGACCCAGTACTTC.

The chain uses TRBV5-6 and TRBJ1-4, with D possibly TRBD1 on 5 matching bases. The V gene lost 3 bases and the J gene lost 5 bases, with 11 bases spanning the gap. The CDR3 is 14 residues long. The germline V gene encodes CDR1 SGHDT and CDR2 YYEEEE. The CDR3 region has the DNA TGTGCCAGCAGCTGGGGACGGGTAAATGAAAAACTGTTTTTT. It encodes CASSWGRVNEKLFF.

CDR3 in amino acids: CASSSGQENYEQYF. The DNA for the CDR3 is TGTGCCAGCAGCTCCGGACAGGAAAACTACGAGCAGTACTTC. The rearrangement links TRBV13 to TRBJ2-7; 7 bases fit TRBD1. CDR1 is PRHDT, CDR2 FYEKMQ, per germline (reference sequence). The CDR3 runs 14 residues. Trimming cost V 4 bases and J 3 bases; bases outside gene matches: 6.

The chain joins TRBV27 to TRBJ1-5, with 8 bases fitting TRBD1. The CDR3 contains 14 residues. Germline V gives CDR1 MNHEY, CDR2 SMNVEV (reference sequence). The junction had 7 bases not matched to a gene; V was cut back by 6 bases and J by 6 bases. CDR3 in amino acids: CASRTGQVGQPQHF. The CDR3 nucleotides read TGTGCCAGCAGGACGGGACAGGTTGGTCAGCCCCAGCATTTT.

The rearrangement links TRBV5-1 to TRBJ2-1; D is possibly TRBD2 (6 bases). The CDR3 is 15 amino acids. Trimming took off 0 bases at V and 7 bases at J, with 14 bases between the two ends. Germline CDR1 is SGHRS and CDR2 is YFSETQ. The CDR3 here is CASSLEAGDLNEQFF. CDR3 DNA: TGCGCCAGCAGCTTGGAAGCGGGCGACTTGAATGAGCAGTTCTTC.

The chain employs TRBV10-2 and TRBJ2-1; D ambiguous. The CDR3 has 17 residues. V dropped 0 bases and J dropped 2 bases, with 14 bases sitting between them. Germline V gene data show CDR1 as WSHSY and CDR2 as SAAADI. CDR3 residues: CASSESSRAVTYNEQFF. The DNA of the CDR3 is TGCGCCAGCAGTGAGTCCAGTAGGGCGGTCACCTACAATGAGCAGTTCTTC.

The chain couples TRBV28 to TRBJ2-5; TRBD1 agrees at 9 bases. V was pared by 6 bases and J by 5 bases, with 10 bases of the junction left unmatched. This CDR3 has 15 amino acids. Looked up from germline, CDR1 is MDHEN and CDR2 is SYDVKM. CDR3 sequence reads: CASSRTGEGRETQYF. CDR3 nucleotide sequence: TGTGCCAGCAGCCGGACAGGGGAGGGAAGGGAGACCCAGTACTTC.

The V and J genes are TRBV4-1 and TRBJ2-2; 10 bases are a match to TRBD1. V dropped 3 bases and J dropped 1; count of bases not matched to a gene: 11. The V gene's germline CDR1 is MGHRA and CDR2 YSYEKL. CDR3 length equals 19 residues. The chain's CDR3 is CASSHPRDRGFGNTGELFF. The CDR3 nucleotides read TGCGCCAGCAGCCACCCTCGGGACAGGGGATTTGGGAACACCGGGGAGCTGTTTTTT.

The chain couples TRBV27 to TRBJ2-1; 8 bases line up with TRBD2. The junction had 10 bases not matched to a gene; V was cut back by 6 bases and J by 9 bases. Germline V CDR1 and CDR2: MNHEY, SMNVEV (reference sequence). The CDR3 consists of 14 residues. CDR3 amino acids: CASRAGTSFPEQFF. Written as DNA, the CDR3 is TGTGCCAGCAGGGCCGGGACTAGTTTCCCTGAGCAGTTCTTC.

The V and J genes are TRBV27 and TRBJ2-1; 12 bases line up with TRBD2. V was pared by 1 base and J by 7 bases, with 5 bases of the junction left unmatched. This CDR3 is built from 16 residues. Germline loops: CDR1 MNHEY, CDR2 SMNVEV (reference sequence). CDR3 protein: CASSLFPGTSGNEQFF. The CDR3 bases are TGTGCCAGCAGTTTATTCCCCGGGACTAGCGGGAATGAGCAGTTCTTC.

The CDR3 DNA reads as TGTGCCAGCAGTTTATCTGTTGGGGAACAGGGACTTGAAGCTTTCTTT. It specifies CASSLSVGEQGLEAFF. The chain employs TRBV27 and TRBJ1-1; perhaps TRBD1 as D (6 bases). CDR1 MNHEY and CDR2 SMNVEV come from the germline V gene (reference sequence). V shed 0 bases and J shed 7 bases, with 18 bases lying between them. This CDR3 has 16 residues.

This clone was observed a single time. V and J are TRBV27 and TRBJ2-7; 10 bases are a match to TRBD2. Germline assignment: CDR1 MNHEY and CDR2 SMNVEV (reference sequence). The CDR3 runs to 18 residues. The V and J ends lost 10 bases and 0 bases, in that order; junction bases with no gene match: 18. Here the CDR3 DNA reads TGTGCCACGAACCCCGGGACTAGCGCGTCAATCCCCTCCTACGAGCAGTACTTC. It translates to CATNPGTSASIPSYEQYF.